This TCR beta chain was profiled in a study of blood T cell repertoires in COVID-19. Only in-frame clones appear in the TCRdb table, and some are missing; sequencing was by immunoSEQ multiplex PCR. The sample has approximately 320,000 clones; roughly 86% are singletons. Clinical history reported by participants formed the basis on which cohorts were assigned. Cohort 3 recovered donors had two negative PCRs, clearance, or symptom resolution. CDR3 length equals 14 residues. Per the germline V gene, CDR1 is MDHEN and CDR2 is SYDVKM. The V end was cut by 11 bases, the J end by 7 bases, with 23 bases between.

The chain uses TRBV28 and TRBJ1-2; D possibly corresponds to TRBD1 (5 bases). The sample consisted of PBMCs or T cells enriched from blood (not recorded which). This receptor was obtained from a woman between 18 and 29 years old who had recovered from COVID-19. The CDR3, as DNA: TGTGCCTGTGGTTTGAATCCGGGCAGGGCTGGCTACACCTTC. Translating gives CACGLNPGRAGYTF.